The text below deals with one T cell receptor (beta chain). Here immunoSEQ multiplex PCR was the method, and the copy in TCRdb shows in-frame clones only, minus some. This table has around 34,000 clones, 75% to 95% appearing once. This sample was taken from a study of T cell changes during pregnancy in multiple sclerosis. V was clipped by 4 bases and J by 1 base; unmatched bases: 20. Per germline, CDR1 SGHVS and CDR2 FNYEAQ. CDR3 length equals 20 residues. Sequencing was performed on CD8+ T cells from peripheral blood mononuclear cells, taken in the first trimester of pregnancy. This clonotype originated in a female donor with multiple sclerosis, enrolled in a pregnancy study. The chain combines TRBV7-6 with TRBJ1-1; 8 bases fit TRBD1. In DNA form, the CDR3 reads TGTGCCAGCAGCTCGGGTGGGGTAAACCGGGACAGGATTCAGAACACTGAAGCTTTCTTT. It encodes CASSSGGVNRDRIQNTEAFF.